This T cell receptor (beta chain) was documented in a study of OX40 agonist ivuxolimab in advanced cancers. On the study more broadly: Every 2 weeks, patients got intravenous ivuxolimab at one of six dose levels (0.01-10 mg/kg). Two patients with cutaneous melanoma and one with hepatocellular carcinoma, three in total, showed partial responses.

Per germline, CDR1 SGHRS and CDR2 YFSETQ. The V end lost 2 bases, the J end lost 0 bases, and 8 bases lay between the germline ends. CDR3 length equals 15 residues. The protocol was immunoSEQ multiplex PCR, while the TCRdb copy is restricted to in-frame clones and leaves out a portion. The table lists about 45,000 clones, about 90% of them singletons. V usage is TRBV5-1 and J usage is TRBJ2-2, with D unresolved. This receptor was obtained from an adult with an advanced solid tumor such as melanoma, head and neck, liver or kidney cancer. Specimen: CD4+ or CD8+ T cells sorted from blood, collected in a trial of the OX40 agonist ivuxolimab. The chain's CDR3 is CASSFGDSNTGELFF. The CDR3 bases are TGCGCCAGCAGCTTTGGAGATTCGAACACCGGGGAGCTGTTTTTT.